This TCR beta chain was profiled in a study of T cells in Graves' hyperthyroidism and ophthalmopathy. Across the whole study: Peripheral blood specimens were obtained at initial diagnosis, prior to any treatment.

Fresh 10 ml peripheral blood yielded PBMCs. This clonotype was picked up many times. RNA transcripts gave rise to amplified TCR beta CDR3 regions. In the first-round RT-PCR of the TCR CDR3, the HTBI primer set was used. TCRdb re-analysed the multiplex PCR reads in MiXCR, keeping a single row per CDR3 protein. Altogether about 300,000 distinct CDR3 sequences are present, approximately 13% being singletons, with the ten largest covering less than 8%. This TCR was recovered from a woman aged 40 to 50 with Graves' hyperthyroidism. Sequences were obtained from blood.

In DNA form, the CDR3 reads TGCGCCAGCAGTGATCGGACAGGGACCATGAACACTGAAGCTTTCTTT. This codes for CASSDRTGTMNTEAFF. The chain is built from TRBV10-1 and TRBJ1-1, with 8 bases identical to TRBD1. Germline CDR1 and CDR2: WNHNN and SYGVQD (reference sequence). V lost 3 bases, J lost 0 bases, and 6 bases stayed unmatched. The CDR3 has 16 residues.